A single count supports the clone carrying this T cell receptor beta chain. The antigen is unknown. The data were produced by immunoSEQ multiplex PCR, yet TCRdb's version contains in-frame clones alone and is incomplete. Of some 350,000 clones listed, approximately 84% were seen once; the top ten hold 3.3%. The treatment was: around 19 received Ad26.COV2.S at low or high dose, single or two shots; several received placebo; per-sample allocation not given. Sampling took place 63 days after the first vaccine or placebo injection. The sample is drawn from a study of Ad26.COV2.S vaccination and SARS-CoV-2 variants. Study summary: Recipients of Ad26.COV2.S got it intramuscularly, once or twice 56 days apart. Study conclusions and caveats: Following vaccination, spike-specific CD8+ and CD4+ T cell responses reportedly exhibited substantial breadth.

The CDR3 consists of 15 residues. Per the germline V gene, CDR1 is MDHEN and CDR2 is SYDVKM. V was pared by 2 bases and J by 6 bases, with 14 bases between. The specimen was peripheral blood, collected in a trial of Ad26.COV2.S vaccine versus placebo. The V call is TRBV28, the J call TRBJ1-5; no definite D call. This receptor was obtained from a person between 18 and 60 years old who received the Ad26.COV2.S COVID-19 vaccine or a placebo. CDR3 bases: TGTGCCAGCAGTTTAGAGTCCGGAAGGAGTCAGCCCCAGCATTTT. Its translation is CASSLESGRSQPQHF. Complete variable domain (other parts from reference TRBV28 and TRBJ1-5): DVKVTQSSRYLVKRTGEKVFLECVQDMDHENMFWYRQDPGLGLRLIYFSYDVKMKEKGDIPEGYSVSREKKERFSLILESASTNQTSMYLCASSLESGRSQPQHFGDGTRLSIL.